One TCR beta chain is described in this entry. Germline V gene sequence: CDR1 SGHDT, CDR2 YYEEEE. Between the trimmed V and J ends, which lost 0 bases and 2 bases, there was a span of 9 bases. This CDR3 region has 14 residues. These data belong to a study of cytomegalovirus exposure and HLA in healthy donors. Repertoires were generated with immunoSEQ multiplex PCR, while TCRdb's copy carries only in-frame clones and drops some. The table lists about 280,000 clones, over 75% of them singletons. The sample was PBMCs. The receptor's source is a woman aged 18-29 years in good health and CMV-seronegative. V usage is TRBV5-6 and J usage is TRBJ2-7; D gene unclear. The CDR3 reads CASSLGGAPYEQYF. Here the CDR3 DNA reads TGTGCCAGCAGCTTGGGCGGAGCCCCCTACGAGCAGTACTTC.